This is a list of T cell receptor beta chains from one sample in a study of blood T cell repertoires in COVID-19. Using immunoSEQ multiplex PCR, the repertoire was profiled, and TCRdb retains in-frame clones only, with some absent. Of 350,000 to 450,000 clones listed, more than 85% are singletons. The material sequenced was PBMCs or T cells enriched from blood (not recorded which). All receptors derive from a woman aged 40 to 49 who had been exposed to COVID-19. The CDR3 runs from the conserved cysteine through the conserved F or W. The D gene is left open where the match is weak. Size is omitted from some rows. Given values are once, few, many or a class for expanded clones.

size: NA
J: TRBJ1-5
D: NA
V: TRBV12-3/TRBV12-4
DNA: TGTGCCAGCAGTATCTACGGTAATCAGCCCCAGCATTTT
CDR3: CASSIYGNQPQHF

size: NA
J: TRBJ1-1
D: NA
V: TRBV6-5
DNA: TGTGCCAGCAGCCCCGATCAGGGAAACACTGAAGCTTTCTTT
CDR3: CASSPDQGNTEAFF

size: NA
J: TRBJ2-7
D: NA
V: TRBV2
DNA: TGTGCCAGCAGCCCACTCGCGGGCGTTTCCTACGAGCAGTACTTC
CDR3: CASSPLAGVSYEQYF

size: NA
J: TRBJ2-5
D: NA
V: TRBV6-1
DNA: TGTGCCAGCAGTGACAGTCCGGAGACCCAGTACTTC
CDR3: CASSDSPETQYF

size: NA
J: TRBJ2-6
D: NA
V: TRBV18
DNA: TGTGCCAGCTCACCTCCGGTGGCTGGGGCCAACGTCCTGACTTTC
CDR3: CASSPPVAGANVLTF

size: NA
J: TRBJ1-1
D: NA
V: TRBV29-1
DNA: TGCAGCGCAAGCGCCGGAAGAGGCACTGAAGCTTTCTTT
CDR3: CSASAGRGTEAFF

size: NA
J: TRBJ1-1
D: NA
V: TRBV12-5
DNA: TGTGCTAGTGGTTTGATGGGGAGGACTGAAGCTTTCTTT
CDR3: CASGLMGRTEAFF

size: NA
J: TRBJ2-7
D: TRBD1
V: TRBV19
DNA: TGTGCCAGTAGTATCGGGACAGCCTCCTACGAGCAGTACTTC
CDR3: CASSIGTASYEQYF

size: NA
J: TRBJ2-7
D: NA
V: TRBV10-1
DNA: TGCGCCAGCAGTGAGACCGGACAGAATCCCCAGTACTTC
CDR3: CASSETGQNPQYF

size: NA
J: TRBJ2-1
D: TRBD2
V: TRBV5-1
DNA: TGCGCCAGCAGAGAAGGACTAGCGGGAGTCAATGAGCAGTTCTTC
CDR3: CASREGLAGVNEQFF

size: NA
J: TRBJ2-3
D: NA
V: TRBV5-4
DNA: TGTGCCAGCAAGGTAGGGAGCACATCGTCAGATACGCAGTATTTT
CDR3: CASKVGSTSSDTQYF

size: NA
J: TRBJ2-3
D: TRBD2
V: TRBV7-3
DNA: TGTGCCAGCAGCCCTAGAGGCCGGGAGGGCCTAGGTAGCACAGATACGCAGTATTTT
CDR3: CASSPRGREGLGSTDTQYF

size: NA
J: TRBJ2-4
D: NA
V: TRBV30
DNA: TGTGCCTGGAGTGTACGCGGGGCACTAGCCAAAAACATTCAGTACTTC
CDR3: CAWSVRGALAKNIQYF

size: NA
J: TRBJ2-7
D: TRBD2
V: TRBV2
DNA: TGTGCCAGCAGGAGCCGGGGACTAGCGGGACCCTACGAGCAGTACTTC
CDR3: CASRSRGLAGPYEQYF

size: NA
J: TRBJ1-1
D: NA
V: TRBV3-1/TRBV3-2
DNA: TGTGCCAGCAGCCACCCGGACACATCTAACACTGAAGCTTTCTTT
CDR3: CASSHPDTSNTEAFF

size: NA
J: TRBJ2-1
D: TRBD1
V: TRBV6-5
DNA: TGTGCCAGCAGCCGGACAGGTAGCTCCTACAATGAGCAGTTCTTC
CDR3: CASSRTGSSYNEQFF

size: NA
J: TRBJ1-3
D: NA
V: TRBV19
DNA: TGTGCCAGTAGTGGGCCCCCTTCTGGAAACACCATATATTTT
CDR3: CASSGPPSGNTIYF

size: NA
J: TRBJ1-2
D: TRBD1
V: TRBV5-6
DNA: TGTGCCAGCAGCCCAGACAGGGCCTATGGCTACACCTTC
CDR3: CASSPDRAYGYTF

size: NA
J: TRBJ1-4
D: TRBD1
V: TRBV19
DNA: TGTGCCAGTAGTAGGCGGACAGGGGGTAAGGAAAAACTGTTTTTT
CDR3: CASSRRTGGKEKLFF

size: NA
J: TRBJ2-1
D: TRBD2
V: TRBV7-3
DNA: TGTGCCAGCAGCATACGGGGCCCCAGAGCGGGAGTGTACAACAATGAGCAGTTCTTC
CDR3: CASSIRGPRAGVYNNEQFF

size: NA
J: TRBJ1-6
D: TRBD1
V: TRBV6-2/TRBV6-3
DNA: TGTGCCAGCAGTTCTAACAGGGGTGGATCACCCCTCCACTTT
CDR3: CASSSNRGGSPLHF

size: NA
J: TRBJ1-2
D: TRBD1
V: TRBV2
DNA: TGTGCCAGCAGTTCCGGGACAGGATCCTATGGCTACACCTTC
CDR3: CASSSGTGSYGYTF

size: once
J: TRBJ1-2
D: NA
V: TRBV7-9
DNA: TGTGCCAGCAGCCTAAACAAACAGGGACCGCTATCTTCCCATGGCTACACCTTC
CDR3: CASSLNKQGPLSSHGYTF

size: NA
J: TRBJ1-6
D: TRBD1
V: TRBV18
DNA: TGTGCCAGCTCACCACAAGGACAGGGAGGGGATTCACCCCTCCACTTT
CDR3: CASSPQGQGGDSPLHF

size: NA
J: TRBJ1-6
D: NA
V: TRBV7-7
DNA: TGTGCTAGCAGCCACCACAGGGACACCTATAATTCACCCCTCCACTTT
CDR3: CASSHHRDTYNSPLHF

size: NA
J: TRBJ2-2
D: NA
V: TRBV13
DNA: TGTGCCAGCAGCTTACCGGGACTGTCCACCGGGGAGCTGTTTTTT
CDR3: CASSLPGLSTGELFF

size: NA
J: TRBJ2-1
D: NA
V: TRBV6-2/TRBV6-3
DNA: TGTGCCAGCAGTTATGTCCTGGGGGGAGAAGCCTACAATGAGCAGTTCTTC
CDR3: CASSYVLGGEAYNEQFF

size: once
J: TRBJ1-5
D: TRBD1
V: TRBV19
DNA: TGTGCCAGTAGTGCCTCACAGACAGGGCGTCAGCCCCAGCATTTT
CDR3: CASSASQTGRQPQHF

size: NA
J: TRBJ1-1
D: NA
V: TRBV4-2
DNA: TGTGCCAGCAGCCAAGAACTTTTGGTGGACACTGAAGCTTTCTTT
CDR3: CASSQELLVDTEAFF

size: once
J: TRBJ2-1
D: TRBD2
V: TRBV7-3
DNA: TGTGCCAGCAGCTTAGCGCTAGCGGGAGCGAATGAGCAGTTCTTC
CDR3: CASSLALAGANEQFF

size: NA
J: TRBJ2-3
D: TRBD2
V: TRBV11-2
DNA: TGTGCCAGCAGCTACGGACTAAGAAGCGGGGGGACAGATACGCAGTATTTT
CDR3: CASSYGLRSGGTDTQYF

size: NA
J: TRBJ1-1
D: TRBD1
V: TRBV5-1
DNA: TGCGCCAGCAGCCCCGGGACAGGGGGCCACACTGAAGCTTTCTTT
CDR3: CASSPGTGGHTEAFF

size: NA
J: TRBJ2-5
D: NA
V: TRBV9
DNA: TGTGCCAGCACACGGGGTCGCGGAGAGACCCAGTACTTC
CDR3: CASTRGRGETQYF

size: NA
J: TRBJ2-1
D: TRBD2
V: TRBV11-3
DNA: TGTGCCAGCAGCTTAAGCGGGGACAATGAGCAGTTCTTC
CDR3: CASSLSGDNEQFF

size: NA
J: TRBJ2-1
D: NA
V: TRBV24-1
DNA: TGTGCCACCTTGAGGAGGTTACCATCCTACAATGAGCAGTTCTTC
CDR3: CATLRRLPSYNEQFF

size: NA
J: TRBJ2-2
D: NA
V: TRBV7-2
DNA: TGTGCCAGCAGCTTAGGGCCCACCGGGGAGCTGTTTTTT
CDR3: CASSLGPTGELFF

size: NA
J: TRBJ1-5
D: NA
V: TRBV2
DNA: TGTGCCAGCAGTGAAAACGGGGAATGGCAGCCCCAGCATTTT
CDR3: CASSENGEWQPQHF

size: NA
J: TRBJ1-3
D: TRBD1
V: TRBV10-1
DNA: TGCGCCAGCAGTGATGGACAGGGCGGAAACACCATATATTTT
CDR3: CASSDGQGGNTIYF

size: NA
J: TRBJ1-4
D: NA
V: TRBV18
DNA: TGTGCCAGCTCACCAATAGGGGAACCTAATGAAAAACTGTTTTTT
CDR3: CASSPIGEPNEKLFF

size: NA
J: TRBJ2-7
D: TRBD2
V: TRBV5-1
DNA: TGCGCCAGCAGCGAACTAGCGGCTAATTTCTACGAGCAGTACTTC
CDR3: CASSELAANFYEQYF

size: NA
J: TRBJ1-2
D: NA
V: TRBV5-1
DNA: TGCGCCAGCAGCCCTGTGACGGGTCCCTATGGCTACACCTTC
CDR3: CASSPVTGPYGYTF

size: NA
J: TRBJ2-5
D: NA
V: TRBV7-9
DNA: TGTGCCAGCAGCCAACCGGCGGCTGGAAGAGAGACCCAGTACTTC
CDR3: CASSQPAAGRETQYF

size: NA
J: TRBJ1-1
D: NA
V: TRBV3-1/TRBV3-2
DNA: TGTGCCAGCAGCCAAGGGCAGTACACTGAAGCTTTCTTT
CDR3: CASSQGQYTEAFF

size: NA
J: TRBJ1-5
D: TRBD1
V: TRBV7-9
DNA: TGTGCCAGCAGCCGCGGACAGGGAGGACAGCCCCAGCATTTT
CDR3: CASSRGQGGQPQHF

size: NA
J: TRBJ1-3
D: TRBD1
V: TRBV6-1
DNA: TGTGCCAGCAGTGAAGGAGGAGGGGGCCATTGGACCATATATTTT
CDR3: CASSEGGGGHWTIYF

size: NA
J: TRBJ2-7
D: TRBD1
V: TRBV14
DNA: TGTGCCAGCAGCCGGGGACAGGGGTCGAGTTTCTACGAGCAGTACTTC
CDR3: CASSRGQGSSFYEQYF

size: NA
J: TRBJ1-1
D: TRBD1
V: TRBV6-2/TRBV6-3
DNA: TGTGCCAGCAGTGGGACAGGGTTCACTGAAGCTTTCTTT
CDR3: CASSGTGFTEAFF

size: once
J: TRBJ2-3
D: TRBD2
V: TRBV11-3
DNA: TGTGCCAGCAGCAAACATCAACTAGCGGGAAGCACAGATACGCAGTATTTT
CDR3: CASSKHQLAGSTDTQYF

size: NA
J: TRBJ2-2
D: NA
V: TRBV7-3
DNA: TGTGCCAGCAGCTTACTTACGGGAGTAGGTACCGGGGAGCTGTTTTTT
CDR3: CASSLLTGVGTGELFF

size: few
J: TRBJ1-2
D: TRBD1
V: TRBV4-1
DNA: TGCGCCAGCAGCCAAGACCTTGACCGGGACAGGGGGCATGAGAACTATGGCTACACCTTC
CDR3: CASSQDLDRDRGHENYGYTF